One and the same sample provided the 8 T cell receptor beta chains below, sequenced in a study of shared clonotypes between healthy human individuals. The repertoire was sequenced with immunoSEQ multiplex PCR; TCRdb's copy has only in-frame clones and lacks some. The sample records 600,000 to 750,000 clones, approximately 79% being singletons. The material sequenced was memory CD4+ T cells sorted from blood. Subset given: CD45RA-negative fraction. These receptors all stem from a woman in her twenties or thirties in good health.

V usage is TRBV30 and J usage is TRBJ1-1; D not resolved. The germline V gene encodes CDR1 GTSNPN and CDR2 SVGIG (reference sequence). V was clipped by 3 bases and J by 5 bases, with 13 bases between them. The CDR3 loop spans 13 amino acids. In nucleotides, the CDR3 is TGTGCCTGGAGACAGCGTTGGGTTACTGAAGCTTTCTTT. Encoded protein: CAWRQRWVTEAFF.

Turning to this clone: Different DNA sequences within this sample yield the same CDR3. The chain has TRBV5-6 and TRBJ1-1; unclear D gene. Germline CDR1 is SGHDT and CDR2 is YYEEEE. This CDR3 contains 14 residues. V lost 0 bases, J lost 1 base, and 7 bases lay in between. The CDR3 DNA sequence: TGTGCCAGCAGCTTGGGAGGAAGGAACACTGAAGCTTTCTTT. Translating it yields CASSLGGRNTEAFF.

V and J are TRBV11-2 and TRBJ2-5, with D possibly matching TRBD1 (6 bases). Germline-derived CDR1 and CDR2 are SGHAT and FQNNGV. Trimming shortened V by 4 bases and J by 8 bases, and 23 bases separated the two germline ends. This CDR3 spans 16 amino acids. The CDR3 loop is CASSSQQGTRPSTQYF. CDR3 bases: TGTGCCAGCAGCTCACAACAAGGGACACGGCCATCCACCCAGTACTTC. Full variable domain (outside the CDR3, taken from reference TRBV11-2 and TRBJ2-5): EAGVAQSPRYKIIEKRQSVAFWCNPISGHATLYWYQQILGQGPKLLIQFQNNGVVDDSQLPKDRFSAERLKGVDSTLKIQPAKLEDSAVYLCASSSQQGTRPSTQYFGPGTRLLVL.

The rearrangement links TRBV28 to TRBJ2-5; D remains unclear. There are 13 residues in the CDR3. Germline V gives CDR1 MDHEN, CDR2 SYDVKM. V dropped 4 bases and J dropped 5 bases, with 11 bases sitting between them. The CDR3 bases are TGTGCCAGCAGTTCCCATTTAGGGGAGACCCAGTACTTC. Amino acids: CASSSHLGETQYF. The full variable domain, completed using reference TRBV28 and TRBJ2-5, is DVKVTQSSRYLVKRTGEKVFLECVQDMDHENMFWYRQDPGLGLRLIYFSYDVKMKEKGDIPEGYSVSREKKERFSLILESASTNQTSMYLCASSSHLGETQYFGPGTRLLVL.

J is TRBJ2-3 and V is TRBV4-1; D is undetermined. The CDR3 contains 12 residues. The V and J ends lost 3 bases and 6 bases respectively, with 7 bases between them. Germline V gene data show CDR1 as MGHRA and CDR2 as YSYEKL. This chain's CDR3 is CASSQLGDTQYF. Written as DNA, the CDR3 is TGCGCCAGCAGCCAGTTAGGTGATACGCAGTATTTT.

This clone was recorded a few times. The chain combines TRBV20-1 with TRBJ1-2; D is perhaps TRBD1 (5 bases). The CDR3 has 10 amino acids. In germline, CDR1 is DFQATT, CDR2 SNEGSKA (reference sequence). As DNA, the CDR3 is TGCATCAGCGGGGGGGACGGCTACACCTTC. Encoded protein: CISGGDGYTF.

In its sample, this clone was seen a few times. This chain joins TRBV19 and TRBJ2-2; D call uncertain. The CDR3 spans 14 residues. CDR1 is LNHDA, CDR2 SQIVND, per germline (reference sequence). V was pared by 2 bases and J by 1 base, with 5 bases between. In nucleotides, the CDR3 is TGTGCCAGTAGTATAAATTGGAACACCGGGGAGCTGTTTTTT. This gives the protein CASSINWNTGELFF.

This clone was counted a few times. The chain is built from TRBV19 and TRBJ1-5, with a weak D call TRBD1 (6 bases). V was cut by 6 bases and J by 2 bases, with 11 bases left in between. The CDR3 length is 14 residues. CDR1 LNHDA and CDR2 SQIVND come from the germline V gene (reference sequence). DNA of the CDR3: TGTGCCAGTAGGAGGGACACACGCAATCAGCCCCAGCATTTT. This gives the protein CASRRDTRNQPQHF.